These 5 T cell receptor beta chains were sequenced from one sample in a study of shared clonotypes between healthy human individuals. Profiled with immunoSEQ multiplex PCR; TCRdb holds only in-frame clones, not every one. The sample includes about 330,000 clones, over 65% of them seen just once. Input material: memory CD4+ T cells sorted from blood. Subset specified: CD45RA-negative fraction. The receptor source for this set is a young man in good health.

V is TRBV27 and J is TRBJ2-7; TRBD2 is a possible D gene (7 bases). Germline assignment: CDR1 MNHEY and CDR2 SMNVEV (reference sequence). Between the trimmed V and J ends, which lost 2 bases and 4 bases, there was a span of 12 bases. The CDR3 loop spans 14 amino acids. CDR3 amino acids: CASSLGGALYEQYF. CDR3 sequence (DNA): TGTGCCAGCAGTTTAGGGGGGGCTCTATACGAGCAGTACTTC.

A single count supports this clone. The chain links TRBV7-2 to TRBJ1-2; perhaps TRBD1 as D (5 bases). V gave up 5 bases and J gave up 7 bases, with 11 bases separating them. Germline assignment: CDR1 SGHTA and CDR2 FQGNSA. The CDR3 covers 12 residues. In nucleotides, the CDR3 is TGTGCCAGCAGCGTAACAGGAGGTGGCTACACCTTC. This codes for CASSVTGGGYTF. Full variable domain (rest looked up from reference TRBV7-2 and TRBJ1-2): GAGVSQSPSNKVTEKGKDVELRCDPISGHTALYWYRQSLGQGLEFLIYFQGNSAPDKSGLPSDRFSAERTGGSVSTLTIQRTQQEDSAVYLCASSVTGGGYTFGSGTRLTVV.

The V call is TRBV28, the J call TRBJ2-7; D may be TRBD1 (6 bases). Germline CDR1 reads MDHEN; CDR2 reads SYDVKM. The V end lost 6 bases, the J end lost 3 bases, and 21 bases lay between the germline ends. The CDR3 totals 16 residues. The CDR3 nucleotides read TGTGCCAGCAGCCGCTGGACCGGGACAAGACTCTACGAGCAGTACTTC. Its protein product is CASSRWTGTRLYEQYF. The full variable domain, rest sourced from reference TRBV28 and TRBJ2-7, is DVKVTQSSRYLVKRTGEKVFLECVQDMDHENMFWYRQDPGLGLRLIYFSYDVKMKEKGDIPEGYSVSREKKERFSLILESASTNQTSMYLCASSRWTGTRLYEQYFGPGTRLTVT.

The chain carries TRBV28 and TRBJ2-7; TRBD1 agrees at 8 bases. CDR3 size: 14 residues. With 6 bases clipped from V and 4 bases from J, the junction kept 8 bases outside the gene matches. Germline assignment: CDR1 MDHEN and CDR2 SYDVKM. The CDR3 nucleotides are TGTGCCAGCAGGCCAGGGGGCCTTCTTTACGAGCAGTACTTC. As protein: CASRPGGLLYEQYF.

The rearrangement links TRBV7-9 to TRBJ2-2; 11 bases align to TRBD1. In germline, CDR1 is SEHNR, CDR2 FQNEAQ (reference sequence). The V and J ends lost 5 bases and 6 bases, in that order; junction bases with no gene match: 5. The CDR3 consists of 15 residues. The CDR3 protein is CASSPDRGQAGELFF. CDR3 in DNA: TGTGCCAGCAGCCCGGACAGGGGGCAAGCCGGGGAGCTGTTTTTT.